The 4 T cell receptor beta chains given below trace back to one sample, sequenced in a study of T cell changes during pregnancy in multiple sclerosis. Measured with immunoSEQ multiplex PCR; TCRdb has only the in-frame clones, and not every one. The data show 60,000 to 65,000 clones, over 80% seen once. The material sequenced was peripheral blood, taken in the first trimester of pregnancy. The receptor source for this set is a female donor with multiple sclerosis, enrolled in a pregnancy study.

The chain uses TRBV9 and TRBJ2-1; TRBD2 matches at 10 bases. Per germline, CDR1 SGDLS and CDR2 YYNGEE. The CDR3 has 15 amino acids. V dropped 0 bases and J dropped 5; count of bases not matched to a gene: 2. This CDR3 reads CASSVEGLADNEQFF. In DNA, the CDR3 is TGTGCCAGCAGCGTAGAAGGACTAGCGGACAATGAGCAGTTCTTC.

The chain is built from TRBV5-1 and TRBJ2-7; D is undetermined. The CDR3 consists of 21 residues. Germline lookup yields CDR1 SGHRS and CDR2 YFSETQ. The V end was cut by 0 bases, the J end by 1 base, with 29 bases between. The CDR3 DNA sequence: TGCGCCAGCAGCTTGGTCCCAGGCGATGCTTACGAAAACCAAAGGTCCTACGAGCAGTACTTC. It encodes CASSLVPGDAYENQRSYEQYF.

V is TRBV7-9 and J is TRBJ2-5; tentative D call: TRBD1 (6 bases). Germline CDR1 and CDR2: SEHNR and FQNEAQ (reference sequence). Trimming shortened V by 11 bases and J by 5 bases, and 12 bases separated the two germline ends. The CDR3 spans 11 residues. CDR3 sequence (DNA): TGTGCCGGTGGGGGCTTGGAGACCCAGTACTTC. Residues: CAGGGLETQYF.

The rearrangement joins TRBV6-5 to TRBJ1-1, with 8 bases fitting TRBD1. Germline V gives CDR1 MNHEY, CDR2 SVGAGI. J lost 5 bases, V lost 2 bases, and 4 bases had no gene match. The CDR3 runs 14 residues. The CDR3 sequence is CASSYGQGATEAFF. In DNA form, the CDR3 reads TGTGCCAGCAGTTACGGCCAGGGGGCAACTGAAGCTTTCTTT.